Listed below are T cell receptor beta chains from one sample, sequenced in a study of immune evolution from preneoplasia to lung adenocarcinoma. Assay: immunoSEQ multiplex PCR; the TCRdb copy retains only in-frame clones and omits some. Of under 11,000 clones listed, roughly 79% were seen once; the top ten hold almost 4%. Material: FFPE minimally invasive lung adenocarcinoma tissue. These TCRs come from a person aged 55-85 years with lung adenocarcinoma. The CDR3 runs from the conserved cysteine through the conserved F or W. D genes are given only for firm matches. Clone size appears in some rows only: once, few, many, or a class for an expanded clone.

clone_size	d_call	v_call	cdr3_aa
few	NA	TRBV6-5	CASSYSSRGHNEQFF
NA	NA	TRBV28	CASSLSTGMSFRQPQHF
NA	TRBD1	TRBV10-3	CAITQGAPGELFF
NA	TRBD1	TRBV28	CASIRGDSPYEQYF
NA	NA	TRBV4-2	CASSQDQRGGGELFF
few	NA	TRBV2	CASSIGRASQYF
NA	TRBD2	TRBV30	CAWSGGREGPREQFF
NA	NA	TRBV5-4	CASNPQPGRYGYTF
NA	NA	TRBV21-1	CASGPPLIHIQYF
once	NA	TRBV28	CASSPRKSPLHF
NA	TRBD2	TRBV11-3	CASSSKGVAGVTQETQYF
NA	NA	TRBV28	CASSLSLGNQPQHF
NA	NA	TRBV28	CASSDLGGDSNQPQHF
NA	TRBD1	TRBV19	CASSSTGTDYTEAFF
few	NA	TRBV5-1	CASSLLTASTGELFF
NA	TRBD1	TRBV18	CASSPPGTGDYNQPQHF
NA	NA	TRBV9	CASSVGDRYNEQFF
once	NA	TRBV5-1	CASSLERGVTNTEAFF
NA	NA	TRBV11-2	CASSLEPRQWGETQYF
NA	NA	TRBV29-1	CSVEDPGVLGYTF
NA	TRBD2	TRBV7-3	CASSARSGVLYF
NA	NA	TRBV28	CASTSPGGGTYNEQFF
NA	NA	TRBV7-2	CASGLTVAYNEQFF
NA	NA	TRBV7-2	CASSSPLGRGGYTF
NA	TRBD2	TRBV9	CASSVDLAGGGDTQYF
NA	NA	TRBV11-2	CASSLVGGTKYEQYF
NA	TRBD1	TRBV7-3	CASRSNWGQGTGELFF
NA	NA	TRBV6-5	CASRPHRTSYEQYF
NA	NA	TRBV6-1	CASRRGESGNTIYF
few	TRBD2	TRBV18	CASSPRRTSDSYEQYF